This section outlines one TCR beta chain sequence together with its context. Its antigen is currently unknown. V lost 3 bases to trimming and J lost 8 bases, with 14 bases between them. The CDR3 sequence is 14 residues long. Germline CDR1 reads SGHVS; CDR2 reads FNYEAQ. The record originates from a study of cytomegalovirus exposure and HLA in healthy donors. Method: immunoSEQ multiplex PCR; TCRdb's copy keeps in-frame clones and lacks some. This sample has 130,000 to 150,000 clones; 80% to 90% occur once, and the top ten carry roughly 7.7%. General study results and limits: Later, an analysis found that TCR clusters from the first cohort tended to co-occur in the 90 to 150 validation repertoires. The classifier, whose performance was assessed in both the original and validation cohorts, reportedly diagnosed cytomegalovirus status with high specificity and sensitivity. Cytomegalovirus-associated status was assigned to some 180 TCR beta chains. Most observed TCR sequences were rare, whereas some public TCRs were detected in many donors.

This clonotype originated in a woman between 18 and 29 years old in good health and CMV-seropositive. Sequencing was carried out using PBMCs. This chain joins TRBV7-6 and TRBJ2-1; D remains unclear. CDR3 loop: CASSFRTPFDEQFF. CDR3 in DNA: TGTGCCAGCAGCTTTAGAACCCCTTTTGATGAGCAGTTCTTC.